A single T cell receptor (beta chain) is shown here with its context. The antigen is undetermined. These data originate in a study of cytomegalovirus exposure and HLA in healthy donors. General study results and limits: In a later analysis, TCR beta V- and J-gene trimming showed a link to a missense DCLRE1C variant. The study recorded around 160 TCR beta chains that were cytomegalovirus-associated.

The CDR3 sequence is 13 residues long. Germline trimming cut 2 bases from V and 9 bases from J; bases unmatched to any gene: 4. CDR1 and CDR2 (germline): SGHNT, YYREEE (reference sequence). Primers included in the PCR were 60 Vbeta and 13 Jbeta primers. The assay was immunoSEQ multiplex PCR, and TCRdb's table has in-frame clones only and misses some. The sample carries under 250,000 clones, approximately 80% recorded once. J is TRBJ2-1 and V is TRBV5-4; 8 positions match TRBD2. This sequence originates from a boy under 10 years old in good health and CMV-seronegative. The sequenced material came from PBMCs. In DNA, the CDR3 is TGTGCCAGCAGCTTCCGGGAGGGTGGTGAGCAGTTCTTC. It translates to CASSFREGGEQFF.